The T cell receptor (beta chain) described here comes from a study of T cell responses to AZD1222 COVID-19 vaccine. General study results and limits: An increase in Spike-specific TCR breadth and depth was observed after two AZD1222 doses.

Trimming cost V 8 bases and J 4 bases, with 4 bases left between them. This CDR3 has 10 amino acids. Analysis merged second doses at about 4 or about 12 weeks. Sequenced by immunoSEQ multiplex PCR; TCRdb stores in-frame clones only, minus some. The data show around 100,000 clones, around 87% seen once. On this clone: What it binds is not known.

The chain is built from TRBV12-3 or TRBV12-4 and TRBJ2-3, with D unclear. This receptor was identified in an adult who received the AZD1222 COVID-19 vaccine. This specimen consisted of peripheral blood, obtained 28 days after the second AZD1222 dose. The CDR3 region has the DNA TGTGCCAGCGGTGCAGATACGCAGTATTTT. Its protein product is CASGADTQYF.